A single sample gave rise to the 27 T cell receptor beta chains below, sequenced in a study of T cell clonotyping in hematopoietic cell transplantation. The table came from immunoSEQ multiplex PCR; TCRdb's copy has only in-frame clones and leaves some out. The sample has 12,000 to 15,000 clones, under 90% seen once. Sequenced here: PBMCs, sampled 100 days after allogeneic stem cell transplant. These receptor sequences come from a male patient between 45 and 60 years old who had an allogeneic stem cell transplant from an unrelated donor, so T cells may come from the graft donor. Some clones in this sample may be carry-over from other donors' samples.

This rearrangement joins TRBV28 to TRBJ2-3; D not certain. The CDR3 contains 12 residues. Deletions cut 6 bases from V and 7 bases from J, with 11 bases between. Germline CDR1 reads MDHEN; CDR2 reads SYDVKM. The CDR3 here is CASSLRQHTQYF. CDR3 coding DNA: TGTGCCAGCAGCCTCCGTCAACATACGCAGTATTTT.

The chain carries TRBV11-1 and TRBJ2-5; no firm D call. V was cut by 6 bases and J by 5 bases, with 7 bases left in between. Germline CDR1 reads SGHAT; CDR2 reads FQDESV (reference sequence). The CDR3 runs 11 residues. The CDR3 DNA sequence: TGTGCCAGCAGTTTGACGGAGACCCAGTACTTC. Amino acids: CASSLTETQYF.

The chain joins TRBV2 to TRBJ2-2, with D tentatively TRBD1 (5 bases). Per germline, CDR1 SNHLY and CDR2 FYNNEI. V lost 7 bases to trimming and J lost 2 bases, with 17 bases between them. This CDR3 has 16 amino acids. For the CDR3, the DNA is TGTGCCAGCACCTTCGTGGGGCCTCCTAACACCGGGGAGCTGTTTTTT. It codes for CASTFVGPPNTGELFF.

The chain is built from TRBV7-2 and TRBJ1-5; D remains unclear. V was shortened by 5 bases and J by 5 bases, with 10 bases between the two germline ends. CDR1 is SGHTA, CDR2 FQGNSA, per germline. The CDR3 covers 13 residues. The CDR3 DNA is TGTGCCAGCAGCCCCCTTTTTGATCAGCCCCAGCATTTT. Its protein product is CASSPLFDQPQHF.

The gene calls are TRBV28 and TRBJ2-7; D may match TRBD1 or TRBD2 (5 bases each). V lost 7 bases to trimming and J lost 3 bases, with 10 bases between them. CDR1 and CDR2 from the germline V gene are MDHEN and SYDVKM. This CDR3 is built from 12 residues. CDR3 in DNA: TGTGCCAGCATGGGGGTTTTCTACGAGCAGTACTTC. This encodes CASMGVFYEQYF.

V gene TRBV11-2 combines with J gene TRBJ1-1; the D gene is possibly TRBD1 (5 bases). Trimming took off 5 bases at V and 0 bases at J, with 16 bases between the two ends. The germline gives CDR1 SGHAT, CDR2 FQNNGV. This CDR3 has 16 amino acids. This CDR3 is CASSDRKGVMNTEAFF. CDR3 bases: TGTGCCAGCAGCGACAGAAAGGGTGTTATGAACACTGAAGCTTTCTTT.

The chain employs TRBV4-2 and TRBJ1-5; D is uncertain. Deletions cut 1 base from V and 5 bases from J, with 6 bases between. Germline CDR1 and CDR2: LGHNA and YNFKEQ. CDR3 length: 13 residues. CDR3 bases: TGTGCCAGCAGCCAAGCGCGTGATCAGCCCCAGCATTTT. Protein sequence: CASSQARDQPQHF.

The CDR3 DNA reads as TGTGCCAGCAGCTTTTGGGTGGGTATGGAAGAGACCCAGTACTTC. Protein sequence: CASSFWVGMEETQYF. V gene TRBV5-6 combines with J gene TRBJ2-5; no clear D. V was clipped by 2 bases and J by 3 bases, with 14 bases between them. This CDR3 spans 15 amino acids. Germline V gene sequence: CDR1 SGHDT, CDR2 YYEEEE.

The chain uses TRBV6-1 and TRBJ1-1, with TRBD1 as a possible D gene (5 bases). From germline, CDR1 is MNHNS and CDR2 SASEGT. The length of the CDR3 is 13 residues. Trimming removed 6 bases from V and 4 bases from J, with 12 bases in between. The chain's CDR3 is CASRTWGFTEAFF. The CDR3 DNA follows: TGTGCCAGCAGGACTTGGGGGTTCACTGAAGCTTTCTTT.

The rearrangement joins TRBV2 to TRBJ1-2; D might be TRBD1 (6 bases). This CDR3 has 14 amino acids. Trimming removed 2 bases at V and 2 bases at J, with 9 bases between. Per germline, CDR1 SNHLY and CDR2 FYNNEI. The CDR3 here is CASSEQGTNYGYTF. The CDR3 coding sequence is TGTGCCAGCAGTGAACAGGGGACGAACTATGGCTACACCTTC.

CDR3 sequence (DNA): TGTGCCACCTACGAAAGCGGGACTTACAATGAGCAGTTCTTC. Amino acid sequence: CATYESGTYNEQFF. This chain links TRBV6-5 with TRBJ2-1, with 7 bases that match TRBD2. Germline CDR1 and CDR2: MNHEY and SVGAGI. The CDR3 has 14 residues. The trim removed 10 bases at V and 4 bases at J, leaving 10 bases unmatched.

The rearrangement uses TRBV11-2 and TRBJ2-7; the D gene is possibly TRBD1 (6 bases). V gave up 0 bases and J gave up 2 bases, with 11 bases separating them. The germline V gene has CDR1 SGHAT and CDR2 FQNNGV. CDR3 length equals 15 residues. The CDR3 region is CASSLDADRTYEQYF. In DNA, the CDR3 is TGTGCCAGCAGCTTAGATGCGGACAGAACCTACGAGCAGTACTTC.

V usage is TRBV5-4 and J usage is TRBJ2-7; 7 bases align to TRBD2. Germline V lookup: CDR1 SGHNT, CDR2 YYREEE (reference sequence). This CDR3 region has 13 residues. V was pared by 3 bases and J by 5 bases, with 5 bases of the junction left unmatched. CDR3 DNA sequence: TGTGCCAGCAGCTCGGGGGGAAAGGACGAGCAGTACTTC. It encodes CASSSGGKDEQYF.

The rearrangement uses TRBV7-9 and TRBJ2-7, with D unresolved. Trimming stripped 2 bases from V and 2 bases from J, with 13 bases between. The germline V gene has CDR1 SEHNR and CDR2 FQNEAQ (reference sequence). This CDR3 has 15 residues. CDR3 region: CASSLNPDPTYEQYF. In DNA, the CDR3 is TGTGCCAGCAGCTTAAACCCCGACCCGACCTACGAGCAGTACTTC.

V gene TRBV10-1 combines with J gene TRBJ2-3; 13 positions match TRBD2. Germline lookup yields CDR1 WNHNN and CDR2 SYGVQD (reference sequence). This CDR3 is 18 amino acids long. Trimming at V came to 3 bases and at J to 3 bases, leaving 9 bases not matched to a gene. This CDR3 is CASSDAPGLAGRTDTQYF. CDR3 DNA: TGCGCCAGCAGTGACGCTCCGGGACTAGCGGGAAGAACAGATACGCAGTATTTT.

V is TRBV6-5 and J is TRBJ1-1; D ambiguous. Trimming left V 2 bases short and J 0 bases short, with 10 bases between. Per the germline V gene, CDR1 is MNHEY and CDR2 is SVGAGI. This CDR3 has 15 residues. The CDR3 DNA sequence: TGTGCCAGCAGTTACGATCTTGGAATGAACACTGAAGCTTTCTTT. Its protein is CASSYDLGMNTEAFF.

V usage is TRBV27 and J usage is TRBJ2-6, with unresolved D. CDR1 is MNHEY and CDR2 is SMNVEV in the germline V gene (reference sequence). Between the trimmed V and J ends, which lost 3 bases and 3 bases, there was a span of 3 bases. The CDR3 covers 13 residues. CDR3 region: CASSLFGANVLTF. The CDR3 DNA reads as TGTGCCAGCAGTTTGTTTGGGGCCAACGTCCTGACTTTC. Complete variable domain (other parts from reference TRBV27 and TRBJ2-6): EAQVTQNPRYLITVTGKKLTVTCSQNMNHEYMSWYRQDPGLGLRQIYYSMNVEVTDKGDVPEGYKVSRKEKRNFPLILESPSPNQTSLYFCASSLFGANVLTFGAGSRLTVL.

The chain employs TRBV23-1 and TRBJ2-2, with 10 bases aligning to TRBD1. TRBV23-1 is reported as an ORF; its role is uncertain. With 4 bases clipped from V and 7 bases from J, the junction kept 12 bases outside the gene matches. CDR3 length: 17 amino acids. The CDR3 DNA reads as TGCGCCAGCAGTCTTTACCAGACAGGGGGCGAGGGCGGGGAGCTGTTTTTT. Its translation: CASSLYQTGGEGGELFF.

Here the CDR3 DNA reads TGTGCCATCAGAGAGGGGGAGGGTGGCTACACCTTC. This sequence encodes CAIREGEGGYTF. The J gene is TRBJ1-2, the V gene TRBV10-3; possibly TRBD1 for D (6 bases). Trimming shortened V by 6 bases and J by 7 bases, and 12 bases separated the two germline ends. CDR1 ENHRY and CDR2 SYGVKD come from the germline V gene. This CDR3 is 12 amino acids long.

The chain couples TRBV6-4 to TRBJ1-1; D is uncertain. In germline, CDR1 is MRHNA, CDR2 SNTAGT. The V end lost 5 bases, the J end lost 1 base, and 8 bases lay between the germline ends. The CDR3 is 13 residues long. In DNA form, the CDR3 reads TGTGCCAGCAGTATGGAAGAGAACACTGAAGCTTTCTTT. Amino acid sequence: CASSMEENTEAFF.

This clone was observed a single time. The J gene is TRBJ2-7, the V gene TRBV11-2; a possible D gene is TRBD2 (5 bases). This CDR3 is 14 amino acids long. The V gene's germline CDR1 is SGHAT and CDR2 FQNNGV. Trimming cost V 5 bases and J 2 bases, with 13 bases left between them. For the CDR3, the DNA is TGTGCCAGCAGCAGTATACGGGGAACCTACGAGCAGTACTTC. Its protein product is CASSSIRGTYEQYF.

The chain uses TRBV18 and TRBJ1-5, with D tentatively TRBD1 (6 bases). V was shortened by 3 bases and J by 7 bases, with 16 bases between the two germline ends. CDR1 and CDR2 from the germline V gene are KGHSH and LQKENI. The CDR3 length is 15 residues. CDR3 sequence reads: CASSPTQGALQPQHF. Written as DNA, the CDR3 is TGTGCCAGCTCACCGACACAGGGTGCTTTACAGCCCCAGCATTTT.

Only one count was recorded for this clone. This chain connects TRBV5-5 to TRBJ2-6; tentative D call: TRBD2 (7 bases). Trimming shortened V by 0 bases and J by 9 bases, and 13 bases separated the two germline ends. Germline lookup yields CDR1 SGHKS and CDR2 YYEKEE (reference sequence). This CDR3 comprises 15 residues. The CDR3 sequence: CASSLDAGAHNVLTF. DNA of the CDR3: TGTGCCAGCAGCTTGGACGCGGGGGCCCACAACGTCCTGACTTTC.

This chain joins TRBV19 and TRBJ1-3, with D unclear. CDR1 is LNHDA, CDR2 SQIVND, per germline (reference sequence). The CDR3 extends over 15 amino acids. With 4 bases removed from V and 0 bases from J, the gap between germline ends came to 10 bases. The CDR3 protein is CASSKAPDSGNTIYF. The CDR3 coding sequence is TGTGCCAGTAGTAAGGCGCCGGACTCTGGAAACACCATATATTTT.

A remark on this clone: The sample holds other DNA sequences that translate to the same CDR3. The rearrangement links TRBV10-3 to TRBJ1-1; 7 bases match TRBD1. The CDR3 runs to 12 residues. From germline, CDR1 is ENHRY and CDR2 SYGVKD. V trimming: 2 bases; J trimming: 8 bases; junction bases outside the gene matches: 2. CDR3 loop: CAISEPGQEAFF. The CDR3 nucleotides read TGTGCCATCAGTGAGCCGGGACAGGAAGCTTTCTTT.

The CDR3 sequence: CAWSVGSPYEQYF. As DNA, the CDR3 is TGTGCCTGGAGTGTGGGCAGTCCCTACGAGCAGTACTTC. This chain connects TRBV30 to TRBJ2-5, with D unresolved. With the DNA end fitting TRBJ2-7 better, the J assignment may be wrong. This CDR3 spans 13 amino acids. Germline V CDR1 and CDR2: GTSNPN, SVGIG (reference sequence).

The gene calls are TRBV6-6 and TRBJ2-7; the D is unclear. Trimming took 0 bases from V and 4 from J, leaving 13 bases between them. From germline, CDR1 is MNHNY and CDR2 SVGAGI (reference sequence). This CDR3 is built from 15 residues. The CDR3 nucleotides read TGTGCCAGCAGTTACTCGCCACCGGAGCTGTACGAGCAGTACTTC. Translated: CASSYSPPELYEQYF.